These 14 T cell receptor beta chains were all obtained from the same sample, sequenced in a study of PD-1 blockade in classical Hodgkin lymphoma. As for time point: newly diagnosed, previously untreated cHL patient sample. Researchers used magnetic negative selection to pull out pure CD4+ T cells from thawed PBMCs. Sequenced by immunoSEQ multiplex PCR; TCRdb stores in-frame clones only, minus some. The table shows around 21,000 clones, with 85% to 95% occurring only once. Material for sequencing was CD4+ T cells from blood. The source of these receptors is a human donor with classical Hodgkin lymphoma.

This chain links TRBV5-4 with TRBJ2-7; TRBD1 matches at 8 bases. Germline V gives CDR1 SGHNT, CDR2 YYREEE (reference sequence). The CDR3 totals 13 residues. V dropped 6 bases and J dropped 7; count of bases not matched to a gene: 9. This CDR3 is CASTQNTGGEQYF. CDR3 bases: TGTGCCAGCACCCAGAACACAGGGGGGGAGCAGTACTTC.

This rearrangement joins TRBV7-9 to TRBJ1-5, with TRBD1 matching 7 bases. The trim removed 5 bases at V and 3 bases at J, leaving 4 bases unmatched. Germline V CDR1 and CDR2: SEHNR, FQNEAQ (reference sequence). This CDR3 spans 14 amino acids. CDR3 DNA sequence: TGTGCCAGCAGCGCAGGGACAGACAATCAGCCCCAGCATTTT. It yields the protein CASSAGTDNQPQHF.

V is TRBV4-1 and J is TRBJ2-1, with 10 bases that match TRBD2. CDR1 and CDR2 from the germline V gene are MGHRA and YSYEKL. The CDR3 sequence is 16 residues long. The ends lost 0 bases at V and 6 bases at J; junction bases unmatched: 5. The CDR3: CASSQDSPSGSNEQFF. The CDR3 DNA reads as TGCGCCAGCAGCCAAGATTCGCCTAGCGGGAGCAATGAGCAGTTCTTC.

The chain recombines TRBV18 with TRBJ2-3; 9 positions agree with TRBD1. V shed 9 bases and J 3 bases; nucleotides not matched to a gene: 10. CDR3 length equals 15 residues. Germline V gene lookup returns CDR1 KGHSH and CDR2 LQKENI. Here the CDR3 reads CASFRDRAITDTQYF. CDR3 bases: TGTGCCAGTTTTCGGGACAGGGCTATTACAGATACGCAGTATTTT. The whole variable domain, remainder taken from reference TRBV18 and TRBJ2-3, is NAGVMQNPRHLVRRRGQEARLRCSPMKGHSHVYWYRQLPEEGLKFMVYLQKENIIDESGMPKERFSAEFPKEGPSILRIQQVVRGDSAAYFCASFRDRAITDTQYFGPGTRLTVL.

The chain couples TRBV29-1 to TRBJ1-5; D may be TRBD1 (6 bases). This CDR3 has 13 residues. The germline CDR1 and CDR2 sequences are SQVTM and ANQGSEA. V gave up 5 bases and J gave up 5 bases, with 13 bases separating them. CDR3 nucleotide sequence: TGCAGCGTTCGAGGGGGGCTTGATCAGCCCCAGCATTTT. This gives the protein CSVRGGLDQPQHF.

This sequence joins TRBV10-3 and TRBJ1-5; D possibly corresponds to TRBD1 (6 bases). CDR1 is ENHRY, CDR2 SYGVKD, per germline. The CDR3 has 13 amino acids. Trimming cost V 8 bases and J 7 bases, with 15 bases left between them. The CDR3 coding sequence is TGTGCCATCGGTAAACAGGGATTCCAGCCCCAGCATTTT. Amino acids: CAIGKQGFQPQHF.

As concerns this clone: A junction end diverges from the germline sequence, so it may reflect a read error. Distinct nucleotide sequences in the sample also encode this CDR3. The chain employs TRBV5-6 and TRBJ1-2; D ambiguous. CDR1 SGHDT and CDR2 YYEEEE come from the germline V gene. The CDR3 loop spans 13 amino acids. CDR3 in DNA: TGCGCCAGCAGCTTGGGCAGGAACTATGGCTACACCTTC. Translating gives CASSLGRNYGYTF.

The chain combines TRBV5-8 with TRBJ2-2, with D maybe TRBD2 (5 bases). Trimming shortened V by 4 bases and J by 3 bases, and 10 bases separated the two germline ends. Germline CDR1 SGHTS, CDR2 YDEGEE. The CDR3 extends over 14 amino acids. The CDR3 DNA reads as TGTGCCAGCAGCACTAGACGGGACACCGGGGAGCTGTTTTTT. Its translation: CASSTRRDTGELFF.

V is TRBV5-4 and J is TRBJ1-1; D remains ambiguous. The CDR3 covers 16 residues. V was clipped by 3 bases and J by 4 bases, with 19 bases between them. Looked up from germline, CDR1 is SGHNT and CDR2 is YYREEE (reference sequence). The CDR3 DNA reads TGTGCCAGCAGCTCCCCCAGTCGGCAGGTGTCCACTGAAGCTTTCTTT. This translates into CASSSPSRQVSTEAFF.

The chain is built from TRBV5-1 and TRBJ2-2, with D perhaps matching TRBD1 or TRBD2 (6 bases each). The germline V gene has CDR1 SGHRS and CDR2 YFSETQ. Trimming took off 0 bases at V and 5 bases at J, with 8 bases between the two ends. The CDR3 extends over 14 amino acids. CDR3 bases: TGCGCCAGCAGCTTGGAGGGGGGAACCGGGGAGCTGTTTTTT. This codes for CASSLEGGTGELFF.

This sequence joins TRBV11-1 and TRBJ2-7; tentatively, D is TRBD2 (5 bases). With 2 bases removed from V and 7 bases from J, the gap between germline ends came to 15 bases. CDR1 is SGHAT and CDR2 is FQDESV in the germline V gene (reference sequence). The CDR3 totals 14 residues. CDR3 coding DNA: TGTGCCAGCAGCTTATTACGGGAAGCGAGGGAGCAGTACTTC. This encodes CASSLLREAREQYF. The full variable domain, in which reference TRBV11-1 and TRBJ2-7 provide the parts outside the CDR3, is EAEVAQSPRYKITEKSQAVAFWCDPISGHATLYWYRQILGQGPELLVQFQDESVVDDSQLPKDRFSAERLKGVDSTLKIQPAELGDSAMYLCASSLLREAREQYFGPGTRLTVT.

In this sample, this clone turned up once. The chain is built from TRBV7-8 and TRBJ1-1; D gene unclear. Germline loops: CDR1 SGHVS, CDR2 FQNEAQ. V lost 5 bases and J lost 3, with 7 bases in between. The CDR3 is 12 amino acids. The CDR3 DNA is TGTGCCAGCAGCGGCCCTTACACTGAAGCTTTCTTT. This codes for CASSGPYTEAFF.

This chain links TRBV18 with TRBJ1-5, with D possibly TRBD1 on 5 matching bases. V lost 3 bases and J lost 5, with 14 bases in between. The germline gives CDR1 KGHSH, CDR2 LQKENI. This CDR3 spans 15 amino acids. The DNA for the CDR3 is TGTGCCAGCTCACCGAACCCGGGGGGTTATCAGCCCCAGCATTTT. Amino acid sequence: CASSPNPGGYQPQHF. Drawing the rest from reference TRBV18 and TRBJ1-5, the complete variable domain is NAGVMQNPRHLVRRRGQEARLRCSPMKGHSHVYWYRQLPEEGLKFMVYLQKENIIDESGMPKERFSAEFPKEGPSILRIQQVVRGDSAAYFCASSPNPGGYQPQHFGDGTRLSIL.

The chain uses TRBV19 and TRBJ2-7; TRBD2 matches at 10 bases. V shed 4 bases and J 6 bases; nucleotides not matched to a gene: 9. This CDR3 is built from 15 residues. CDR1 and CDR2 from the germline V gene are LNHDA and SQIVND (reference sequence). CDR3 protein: CASSTRASGSIEQYF. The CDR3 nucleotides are TGTGCCAGTAGTACCAGGGCTAGCGGGAGTATCGAGCAGTACTTC.